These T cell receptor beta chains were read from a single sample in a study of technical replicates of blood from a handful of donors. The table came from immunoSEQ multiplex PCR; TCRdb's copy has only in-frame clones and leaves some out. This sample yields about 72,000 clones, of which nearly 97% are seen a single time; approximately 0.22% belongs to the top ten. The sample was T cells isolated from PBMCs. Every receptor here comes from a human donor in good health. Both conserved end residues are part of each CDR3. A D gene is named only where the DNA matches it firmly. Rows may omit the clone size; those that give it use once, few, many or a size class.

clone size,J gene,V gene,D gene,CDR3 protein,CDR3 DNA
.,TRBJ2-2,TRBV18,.,CASSPANRVNTGELFF,TGTGCCAGCTCACCAGCGAACAGGGTTAACACCGGGGAGCTGTTTTTT
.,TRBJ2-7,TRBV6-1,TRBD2,CASTPWTRERYEQYF,TGTGCCAGCACCCCCTGGACTAGAGAAAGGTACGAGCAGTACTTC
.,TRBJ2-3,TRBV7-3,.,CASSLVYSTDTQYF,TGTGCCAGCAGCTTGGTCTACAGCACAGATACGCAGTATTTT
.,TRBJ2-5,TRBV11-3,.,CASSSRWGHDQETQYF,TGTGCCAGCAGCTCGCGATGGGGGCACGACCAAGAGACCCAGTACTTC
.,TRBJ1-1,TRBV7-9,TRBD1,CASSADRLMNTEAFF,TGTGCCAGCAGCGCGGACAGGCTCATGAACACTGAAGCTTTCTTT
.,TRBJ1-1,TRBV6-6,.,CASSFGDTEAFF,TGTGCCAGCAGTTTCGGGGACACTGAAGCTTTCTTT
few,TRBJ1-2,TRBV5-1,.,CASSETGLRTYGYTF,TGCGCCAGCAGCGAAACAGGGTTGAGGACCTATGGCTACACCTTC
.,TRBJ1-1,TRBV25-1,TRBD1,CASRGDRGLGNTEAFF,TGTGCCAGCAGAGGGGACAGGGGTTTGGGTAACACTGAAGCTTTCTTT
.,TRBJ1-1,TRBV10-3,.,CAISDHVAPNTEAFF,TGTGCCATCAGTGATCATGTGGCCCCGAACACTGAAGCTTTCTTT
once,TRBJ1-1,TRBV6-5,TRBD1,CASSYSLNRGVAFF,TGTGCCAGCAGTTACTCCCTCAACAGGGGAGTTGCTTTCTTT
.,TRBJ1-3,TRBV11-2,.,CASSFDSSIDSGNTIYF,TGTGCCAGCAGCTTCGACAGCTCGATCGACTCTGGAAACACCATATATTTT
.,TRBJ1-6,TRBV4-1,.,CASSQDTGNSPLHF,TGCGCCAGCAGCCAAGACACAGGGAATTCACCCCTCCACTTT
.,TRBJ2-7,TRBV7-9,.,CASSLDGAPAYEQYF,TGTGCCAGCAGCTTAGACGGTGCTCCTGCCTACGAGCAGTACTTC
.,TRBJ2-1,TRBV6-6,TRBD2,CASSPRGGLGNEQFF,TGTGCCAGCAGTCCCCGGGGGGGGCTTGGGAATGAGCAGTTCTTC
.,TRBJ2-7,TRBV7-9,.,CASSPRGVPSYEQYF,TGTGCCAGCAGCCCCCGGGGAGTCCCCTCTTACGAGCAGTACTTC